The TCR beta chain described here comes from a study of monozygotic twins with inflammatory bowel disease. The study subjected TCRalpha and TCRbeta cDNA to two nested PCRs of about 15 and 9 cycles. TCRdb reprocessed the 5' RACE reads, keeping one entry per CDR3 protein, no DNA. The sample shows approximately 110,000 distinct CDR3 sequences, and roughly 12% sits with its ten largest clones. This CDR3 is 14 amino acids long. Germline-derived CDR1 and CDR2 are SEHNR and FQNEAQ (reference sequence). Comments on this clonotype: The antigen remains undetermined.

Study-wide results and caveats: Clonotypes shared with others were fewer in IBD patients than in healthy twins, especially with disease activity. No separation of different T cell subtypes was possible. It was in IBD patients that TCRbeta diversity (inverse Simpson) was lower than in healthy co-twins.

The receptor was isolated from a human donor with ulcerative colitis or Crohn's disease, or a healthy co-twin of an affected twin (not recorded which). V usage is TRBV7-9 and J usage is TRBJ1-4; lacking DNA, the TRBD1 call made by TCRdb goes unchecked. The sample comprised blood. CDR3 region: CASSDRVGQEKLFF. Full variable domain (outside the CDR3, taken from reference TRBV7-9 and TRBJ1-4): DTGVSQNPRHKITKRGQNVTFRCDPISEHNRLYWYRQTLGQGPEFLTYFQNEAQLEKSRLLSDRFSAERPKGSFSTLEIQRTEQGDSAMYLCASSDRVGQEKLFFGSGTQLSVL.